Given below is one T cell receptor (beta chain) in context. The target antigen is unknown. Measured with immunoSEQ multiplex PCR; TCRdb has only the in-frame clones, and not every one. The data show around 3,600 clones, 70% to 80% seen once. This entry belongs to a study of chemoradiotherapy in HPV16-positive cancers. The germline V and J ends were trimmed by 6 bases and 0 bases, with 11 bases remaining between them. The CDR3 totals 15 residues. The V gene's germline CDR1 is MNHNY and CDR2 SVGAGI (reference sequence). Study results and caveats: Candidate HPV-specific clones and E7-related TCR motifs grew in tumor during treatment. Functional assays defining HPV-specific T cells used only a couple of HPV16-positive patients.

The sequenced sample was tumor tissue, obtained from a patient who underwent chemoradiotherapy. This TCR derives from a human donor with HPV-associated anogenital cancer. The rearrangement uses TRBV6-6 and TRBJ1-4; no clear D gene. CDR3 coding DNA: TGTGCCAGCAGCACATCTCAAGCAACTAATGAAAAACTGTTTTTT. This codes for CASSTSQATNEKLFF.